A few counts support the clone carrying this TCR beta chain. Antigen: not known. A second PCR, run for roughly 7 to 12 cycles, used a sample-barcoded 5' primer plus a J-beta primer mix. TCRdb reprocessed the 5' RACE reads via MiXCR and lists one record per CDR3 protein. The data show some 710,000 distinct CDR3 sequences, 46% seen once. This sample was included in a study of blood T cells in healthy people across ages. Staff drew around 10 milliliters of peripheral blood from each donor. Findings and limits, study-wide: Donor CMV infection status was unknown, possibly confounding age-related changes in expanded clonotypes.

Germline loops: CDR1 SEHNR, CDR2 FQNEAQ (reference sequence). This CDR3 is built from 12 residues. The ends were cut back, 10 bases at V and 3 bases at J, with 10 bases in the middle. The sequencing input was blood. The chain uses TRBV7-9 and TRBJ1-5; D possibly corresponds to TRBD1 (5 bases). The TCR sequence derives from a man aged 80 or over in good health. CDR3 sequence (DNA): TGTGCCATTCAGGGAGACAATCAGCCCCAGCATTTT. Protein: CAIQGDNQPQHF.